This T cell receptor beta chain was recorded in a study of OX40 agonist ivuxolimab in advanced cancers. On the study more broadly: Hepatocellular carcinoma, melanoma, renal cell or head and neck cancer occurred in dose-escalation patients. Mean age about 60 years, range 23 to 79; roughly 82% male. Regarding the study as a whole: Clonal expansion by week 6 occurred in CD4+ and CD8+ blood T cells (at 0.1 to 3.0 mg/kg).

Only in-frame clones appear in the TCRdb table, and some are missing; sequencing was by immunoSEQ multiplex PCR. The sample lists 100,000 or so clones, around 85% seen once, with more than 0.8% in the top ten. The CDR3 contains 15 residues. V was pared by 3 bases and J by 0 bases, with 9 bases between. CDR1 is SGHNT and CDR2 is YENEEA in the germline V gene. This clone has a handful of counts. Its specificity is unknown. The sequences come from CD4+ or CD8+ T cells sorted from blood, collected in a trial of the OX40 agonist ivuxolimab. The chain combines TRBV11-3 with TRBJ2-1; possibly TRBD2 for D (6 bases). This TCR was recovered from an adult with an advanced solid tumor such as melanoma, head and neck, liver or kidney cancer. As DNA, the CDR3 is TGTGCCAGCAGCTTCGGGGGAAGCTCCTACAATGAGCAGTTCTTC. It yields the protein CASSFGGSSYNEQFF.